This TCR beta chain was recovered during a study of Ad26.COV2.S vaccination and SARS-CoV-2 variants (dated by TCRdb to the early 2020s). Regarding the complete study: TCRbeta repertoire sequencing served as the tool for gauging how specific and how broad the SARS-CoV-2-reactive T cell receptors were following Ad26.COV2.S vaccination. The TCR-sequenced set comprised approximately 32 samples: around 20 Ad26.COV2.S vaccine recipients, 5 placebo recipients and 8 SARS-CoV-2 convalescent individuals.

TCRbeta CDR3 regions were sequenced with the immunoSEQ Assay. After extraction, genomic DNA underwent amplification by bias-controlled multiplex PCR, followed by high-throughput sequencing. The study's processing was this. Collapsing and filtering of sequences were performed to quantify the absolute abundance of each unique TCRbeta CDR3 region. T cell fraction was estimated by normalizing TCRbeta template counts to usable DNA, with usable DNA measured through amplification of reference genes found in all nucleated cells. Repertoire TCRs were annotated as SARS-CoV-2-specific by exact matching of V gene, CDR3 amino acid sequence and J gene to a known reactive TCR set. MIRA supplied the reference SARS-CoV-2 TCR set, which was filtered for enrichment in COVID-19-positive ImmuneCODE repertoires so that public or cross-reactive TCRs were removed. Based on the MIRA antigens, annotated TCRs were further analysed at the level of specific ORF or position within ORF. Breadth was defined as the number of annotated unique rearrangements divided by the total number of unique productive rearrangements, and depth was defined as the summed frequency of the annotated unique rearrangements. Two-sided Wilcoxon rank-sum tests were applied when comparing TCR breadth between groups. As stored in TCRdb, this immuneACCESS dataset retains in-frame rearrangements with V and J assigned. A fraction of the clones does not appear; measured against another copy, unresolved V genes explain less than half of the discrepancy, and the remainder lacks a known reason. That table gives V, J and clone size, and the DNA gave D and trimming. The sample table contains about 140,000 clones; only one count was recorded for approximately 90% of them. The ten largest clones capture 5% of the sample.

The time point label for this specimen denotes: individuals recovered from natural SARS-CoV-2 infection. Here is what the overall study found, with its caveats: Compared with placebo recipients, Ad26.COV2.S recipients showed higher spike-specific TCR breadth (P = 0.0014). Substantial breadth of spike-specific CD8+ and CD4+ T cell responses was reported after vaccination. Comparable non-spike TCR breadth was observed between vaccine and placebo recipients, consistent with only spike being contained in the vaccine. The authors noted that total T cell responses may have been underestimated by the TCR breadth and depth analyses.

V is shortened by 4 bases, J by 0 bases, and the region joining them spans 10 bases. The CDR3, from cysteine to phenylalanine, totals 15 residues. Of all the DNA, just the CDR3 is kept, 45 bases in frame from base 1. Per the germline V gene, SGHRS is the CDR1 and YFSETQ is the CDR2. On this clone itself: There is no known antigen for this receptor. No much larger clone exists at a distance of one base, and base qualities are not known.

The chain uses TRBV5-1 and TRBJ1-4, with the D gene uncertain. Sequenced here: peripheral blood, sampled after recovery from COVID-19. This receptor was obtained from a human donor who had recovered from COVID-19. CDR3 sequence: CASSPGSSTNEKLFF. The sequenced DNA: TGCGCCAGCAGCCCCGGGTCATCAACTAATGAAAAACTGTTTTTT.